The 13 T cell receptor beta chains below come from one sample, sequenced in a study of vaccination and CD4 T cells after COVID-19. No antigens are known for them. Researchers used the Oncomine TCR Beta short-read assay to sequence DNA from cultured CD4+ T cells. Each CDR3 protein is one row after TCRdb ran MiXCR on the PCR reads. The table has thousands of distinct CDR3 sequences, 60% to 75% seen once. The sample's treatment: roughly 11-day PBMC culture with coronavirus spike peptide pools or control peptides (ViraFEST assay). Material for sequencing was CD4+ T cells from blood, cultured in vitro. These receptors were taken from a human donor who had recovered from COVID-19.

V gene TRBV27 combines with J gene TRBJ1-1; D might be TRBD1 (5 bases). V was cut by 7 bases and J by 0 bases, with 15 bases left in between. The germline V gene encodes CDR1 MNHEY and CDR2 SMNVEV (reference sequence). This CDR3 has 15 amino acids. CDR3 nucleotide sequence: TGTGCCAGCAAGTGGGGAGGGGCGTTGAACACTGAAGCTTTCTTT. Translation: CASKWGGALNTEAFF.

The chain carries TRBV7-9 and TRBJ2-2, with TRBD1 matching 9 bases. This CDR3 region has 13 residues. CDR1 is SEHNR and CDR2 is FQNEAQ in the germline V gene (reference sequence). J was trimmed by 13 bases and V by 1 base; bases with no gene match: 4. In nucleotides, the CDR3 is TGTGCCAGCAGCTTAGTCGCGGGACAGGGGCTGTTTTTT. Translated, it gives CASSLVAGQGLFF.

The chain joins TRBV20-1 to TRBJ1-5, with TRBD1 matching 7 bases. V dropped 6 bases and J dropped 3; count of bases not matched to a gene: 11. The CDR3 runs 15 residues. Looked up from germline, CDR1 is DFQATT and CDR2 is SNEGSKA (reference sequence). The DNA of the CDR3 is TGCAGTGCCCCGTTGCAGGGGGGCGTCAATCAGCCCCAGCATTTT. This translates into CSAPLQGGVNQPQHF.

The V call is TRBV2, the J call TRBJ2-2, with D uncertain. Germline lookup yields CDR1 SNHLY and CDR2 FYNNEI. The CDR3 length is 15 residues. V dropped 8 bases and J dropped 2 bases, with 15 bases sitting between them. CDR3 amino acids: CASDITGSNTGELFF. The CDR3 region has the DNA TGTGCCAGCGATATAACCGGGTCAAACACCGGGGAGCTGTTTTTT.

The chain recombines TRBV7-6 with TRBJ1-1; unclear D gene. The V end lost 5 bases, the J end lost 3 bases, and 7 bases lay between the germline ends. The CDR3 is 12 residues long. Germline CDR1 and CDR2: SGHVS and FNYEAQ. DNA for the CDR3: TGTGCCAGCAGCGCACGGGACACTGAAGCTTTCTTT. It translates to CASSARDTEAFF.

The chain links TRBV7-8 to TRBJ1-1; no clear D gene. V was pared by 1 base and J by 4 bases, with 16 bases between. Germline CDR1 SGHVS, CDR2 FQNEAQ. The CDR3 covers 16 residues. CDR3 nucleotide sequence: TGTGCCAGCAGCTTAGAAGGTGTGCAGAGGTTCACTGAAGCTTTCTTT. Translation: CASSLEGVQRFTEAFF.

As concerns this clonotype: The junction and the germline gene differ at one end; a read error may be behind it. The chain employs TRBV30 and TRBJ1-2; TRBD1 agrees at 8 bases. There are 15 residues in the CDR3. In germline, CDR1 is GTSNPN, CDR2 SVGIG (reference sequence). CDR3 in amino acids: CAWGVRRTGSGGYTF. CDR3 nucleotide sequence: TGTGCCTGGGGTGTACGCCGGACAGGGAGCGGGGGCTACACCTTC.

The V call is TRBV12-3 or TRBV12-4, the J call TRBJ1-2; D is perhaps TRBD1 (5 bases). Between the trimmed V and J ends, which lost 6 bases and 8 bases, there was a span of 16 bases. The CDR3 covers 13 residues. Here the CDR3 reads CASRMAVGRGYTF. DNA for the CDR3: TGTGCCAGCAGGATGGCGGTGGGACGAGGCTACACCTTC.

The V gene is TRBV28, the J gene TRBJ1-5; possible D gene TRBD1, 5 bases. Looked up from germline, CDR1 is MDHEN and CDR2 is SYDVKM. CDR3 length: 14 residues. V lost 3 bases to trimming and J lost 2 bases, with 8 bases between them. CDR3 coding DNA: TGTGCCAGCAGTTTGGGGGGGGGCAATCAGCCCCAGCATTTT. Amino acids: CASSLGGGNQPQHF.

The chain recombines TRBV2 with TRBJ1-5; D call uncertain. CDR3 length: 14 residues. V was clipped by 4 bases and J by 0 bases, with 7 bases between them. Germline-derived CDR1 and CDR2 are SNHLY and FYNNEI. The CDR3 DNA follows: TGTGCCAGCAGTGGGGTTTATAGCAATCAGCCCCAGCATTTT. Protein sequence: CASSGVYSNQPQHF.

This clonotype was counted a few times. V gene TRBV27 combines with J gene TRBJ1-6; 7 bases are shared with TRBD1. The germline CDR1 and CDR2 sequences are MNHEY and SMNVEV (reference sequence). The CDR3 totals 18 residues. The junction had 7 bases not matched to a gene; V was cut back by 0 bases and J by 2 bases. The CDR3 here is CASSLSPLGQAYNSPLHF. The DNA for the CDR3 is TGTGCCAGCAGTTTATCGCCGCTCGGACAGGCCTATAATTCACCCCTCCACTTT.

V and J are TRBV19 and TRBJ2-3; D is perhaps TRBD2 (7 bases). This CDR3 has 15 amino acids. Germline CDR1 LNHDA, CDR2 SQIVND (reference sequence). The V and J ends lost 5 bases and 4 bases respectively, with 16 bases between them. CDR3 residues: CASSGVAGAADTQYF. CDR3 in DNA: TGTGCCAGTAGTGGAGTCGCGGGGGCGGCAGATACGCAGTATTTT.

V is TRBV4-2 and J is TRBJ1-5; TRBD1 is a possible D gene (5 bases). The CDR3 is 17 residues long. Looked up from germline, CDR1 is LGHNA and CDR2 is YNFKEQ. Trimming stripped 0 bases from V and 2 bases from J, with 14 bases between. The CDR3 sequence: CASSQDASRGGNQPQHF. Here the CDR3 DNA reads TGTGCCAGCAGCCAAGATGCCTCGAGGGGTGGCAATCAGCCCCAGCATTTT.